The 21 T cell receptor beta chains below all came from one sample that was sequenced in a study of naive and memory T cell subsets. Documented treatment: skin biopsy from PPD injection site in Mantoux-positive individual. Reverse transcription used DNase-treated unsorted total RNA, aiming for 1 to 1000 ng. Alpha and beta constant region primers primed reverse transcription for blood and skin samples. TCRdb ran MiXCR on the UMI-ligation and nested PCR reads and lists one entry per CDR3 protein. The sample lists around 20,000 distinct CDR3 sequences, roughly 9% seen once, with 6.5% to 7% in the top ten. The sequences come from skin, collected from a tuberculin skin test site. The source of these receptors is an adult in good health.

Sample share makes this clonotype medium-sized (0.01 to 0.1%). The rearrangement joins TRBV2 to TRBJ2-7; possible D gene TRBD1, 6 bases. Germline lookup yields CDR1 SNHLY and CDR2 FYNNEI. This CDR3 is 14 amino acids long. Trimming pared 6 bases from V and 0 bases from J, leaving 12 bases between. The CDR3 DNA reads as TGTGCCAGCAGCCAGGGGCTTTTCTCCTACGAGCAGTACTTC. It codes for CASSQGLFSYEQYF.

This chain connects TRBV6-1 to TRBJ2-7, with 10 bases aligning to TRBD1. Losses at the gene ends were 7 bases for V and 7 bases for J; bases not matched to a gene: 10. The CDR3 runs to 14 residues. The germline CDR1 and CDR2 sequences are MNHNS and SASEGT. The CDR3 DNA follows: TGTGCCAGCAACGGGGACAGGGGACCTTCGGAGCAGTACTTC. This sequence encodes CASNGDRGPSEQYF.

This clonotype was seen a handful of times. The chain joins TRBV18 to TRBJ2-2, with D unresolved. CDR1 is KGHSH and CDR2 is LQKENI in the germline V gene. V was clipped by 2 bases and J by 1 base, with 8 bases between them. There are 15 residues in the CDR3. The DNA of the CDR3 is TGTGCCAGCTCACCATCAGCTCTGAACACCGGGGAGCTGTTTTTT. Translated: CASSPSALNTGELFF.

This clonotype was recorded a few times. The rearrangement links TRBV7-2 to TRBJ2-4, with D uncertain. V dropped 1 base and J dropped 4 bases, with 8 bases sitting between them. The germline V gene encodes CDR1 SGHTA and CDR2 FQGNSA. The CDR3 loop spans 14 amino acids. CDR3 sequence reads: CASSLGYEKNIQYF. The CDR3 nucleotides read TGTGCCAGCAGCTTAGGGTACGAAAAAAACATTCAGTACTTC.

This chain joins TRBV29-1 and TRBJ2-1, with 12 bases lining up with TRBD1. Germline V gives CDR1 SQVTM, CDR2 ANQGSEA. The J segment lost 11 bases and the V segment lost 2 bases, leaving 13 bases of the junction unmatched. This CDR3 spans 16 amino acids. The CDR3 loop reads CSVELTGDRGLPKQFF. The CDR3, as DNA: TGCAGCGTTGAACTTACGGGGGACAGGGGGCTCCCCAAGCAGTTCTTC.

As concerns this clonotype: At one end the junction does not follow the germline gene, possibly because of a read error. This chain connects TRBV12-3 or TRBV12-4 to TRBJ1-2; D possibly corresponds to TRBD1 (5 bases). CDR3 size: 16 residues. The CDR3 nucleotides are TGTGCCAGCACCCCTAGCCCCCTGGCAGGGAACTATGGCGACACCTTC. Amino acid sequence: CASTPSPLAGNYGDTF.

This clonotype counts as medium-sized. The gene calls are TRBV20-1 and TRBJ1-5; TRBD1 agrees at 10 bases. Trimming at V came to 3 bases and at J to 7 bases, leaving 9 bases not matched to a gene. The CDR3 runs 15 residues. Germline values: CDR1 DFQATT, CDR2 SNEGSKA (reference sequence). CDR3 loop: CSASQGQGLGQPQHF. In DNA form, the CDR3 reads TGCAGTGCTAGTCAGGGACAGGGGTTAGGGCAGCCCCAGCATTTT.

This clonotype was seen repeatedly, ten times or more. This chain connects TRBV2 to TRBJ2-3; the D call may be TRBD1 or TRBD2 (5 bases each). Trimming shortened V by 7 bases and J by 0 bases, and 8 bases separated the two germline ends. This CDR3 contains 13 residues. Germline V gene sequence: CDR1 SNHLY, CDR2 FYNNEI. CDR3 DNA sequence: TGTGCCAGCATTCGGGACAGCACAGATACGCAGTATTTT. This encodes CASIRDSTDTQYF.

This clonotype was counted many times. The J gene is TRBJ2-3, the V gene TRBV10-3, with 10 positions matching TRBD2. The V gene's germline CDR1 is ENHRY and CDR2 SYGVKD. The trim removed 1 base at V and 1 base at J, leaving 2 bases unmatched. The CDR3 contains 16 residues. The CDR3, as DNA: TGTGCCATCAGTGAGTACGGGACTAGCGGCACAGATACGCAGTATTTT. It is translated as CAISEYGTSGTDTQYF.

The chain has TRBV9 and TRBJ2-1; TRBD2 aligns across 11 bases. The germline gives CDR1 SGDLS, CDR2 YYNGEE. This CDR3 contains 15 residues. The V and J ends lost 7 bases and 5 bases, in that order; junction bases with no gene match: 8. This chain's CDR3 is CASDLGTSGHNEQFF. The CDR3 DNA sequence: TGTGCCAGCGACCTCGGGACTAGCGGTCACAATGAGCAGTTCTTC.

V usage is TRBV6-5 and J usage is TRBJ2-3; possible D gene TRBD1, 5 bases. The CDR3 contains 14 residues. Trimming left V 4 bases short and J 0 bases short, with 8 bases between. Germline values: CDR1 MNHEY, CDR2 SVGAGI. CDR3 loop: CASSWGISTDTQYF. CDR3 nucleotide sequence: TGTGCCAGCAGTTGGGGCATTAGCACAGATACGCAGTATTTT.

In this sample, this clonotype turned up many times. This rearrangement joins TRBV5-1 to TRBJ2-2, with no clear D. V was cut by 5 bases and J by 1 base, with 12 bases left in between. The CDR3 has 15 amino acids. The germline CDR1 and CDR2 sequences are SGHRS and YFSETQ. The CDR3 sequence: CASSITPLNTGELFF. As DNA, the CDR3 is TGCGCCAGCAGTATCACGCCCTTGAACACCGGGGAGCTGTTTTTT.

CDR3 nucleotide sequence: TGTGCCACCGGACGGGGCCCAAATCAGCCCCAGCATTTT. This gives the protein CATGRGPNQPQHF. This rearrangement joins TRBV15 to TRBJ1-5, with a tentative D call TRBD1 (5 bases). Germline V gene lookup returns CDR1 LNHNV and CDR2 YYDKDF (reference sequence). The CDR3 extends over 13 amino acids. V lost 8 bases and J 4 bases, leaving 12 bases between the germline ends. Full variable domain (outside the CDR3, taken from reference TRBV15 and TRBJ1-5): DAMVIQNPRYQVTQFGKPVTLSCSQTLNHNVMYWYQQKSSQAPKLLFHYYDKDFNNEADTPDNFQSRRPNTSFCFLDIRSPGLGDTAMYLCATGRGPNQPQHFGDGTRLSIL.

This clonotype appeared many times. The CDR3: CSVEGAGTRNYEQYF. The CDR3 coding sequence is TGCAGCGTTGAAGGGGCTGGGACTCGAAACTACGAGCAGTACTTC. This chain links TRBV29-1 with TRBJ2-7; the D gene is possibly TRBD2 (6 bases). Per germline, CDR1 SQVTM and CDR2 ANQGSEA. There are 15 residues in the CDR3. The V and J ends lost 1 base and 3 bases respectively, with 16 bases between them.

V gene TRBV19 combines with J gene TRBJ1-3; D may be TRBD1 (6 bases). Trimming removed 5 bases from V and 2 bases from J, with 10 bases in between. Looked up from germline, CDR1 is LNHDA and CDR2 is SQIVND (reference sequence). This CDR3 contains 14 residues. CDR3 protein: CASSPQGTGNTIYF. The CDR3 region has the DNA TGTGCCAGTAGTCCTCAGGGGACTGGAAACACCATATATTTT.

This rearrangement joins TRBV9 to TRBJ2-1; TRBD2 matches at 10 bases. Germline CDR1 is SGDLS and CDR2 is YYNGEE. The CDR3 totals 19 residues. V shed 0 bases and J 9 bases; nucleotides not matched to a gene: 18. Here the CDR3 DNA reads TGTGCCAGCAGCGTAGGCCCCAGGGGGAGGAGTAGCGGGAGGTTTGAGCAGTTCTTC. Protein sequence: CASSVGPRGRSSGRFEQFF.

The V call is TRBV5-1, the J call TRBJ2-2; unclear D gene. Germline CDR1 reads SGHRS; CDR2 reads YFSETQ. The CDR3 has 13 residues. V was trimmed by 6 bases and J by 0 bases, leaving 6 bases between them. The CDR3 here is CASKTSNTGELFF. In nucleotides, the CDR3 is TGCGCCAGCAAGACCTCGAACACCGGGGAGCTGTTTTTT. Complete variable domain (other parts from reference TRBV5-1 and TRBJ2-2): KAGVTQTPRYLIKTRGQQVTLSCSPISGHRSVSWYQQTPGQGLQFLFEYFSETQRNKGNFPGRFSGRQFSNSRSEMNVSTLELGDSALYLCASKTSNTGELFFGEGSRLTVL.

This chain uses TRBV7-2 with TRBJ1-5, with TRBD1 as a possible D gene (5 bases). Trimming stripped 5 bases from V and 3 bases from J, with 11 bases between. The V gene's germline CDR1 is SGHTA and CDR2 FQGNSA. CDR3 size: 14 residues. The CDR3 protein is CASSRQSLNQPQHF. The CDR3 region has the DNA TGTGCCAGCAGCCGACAGAGCCTCAATCAGCCCCAGCATTTT.

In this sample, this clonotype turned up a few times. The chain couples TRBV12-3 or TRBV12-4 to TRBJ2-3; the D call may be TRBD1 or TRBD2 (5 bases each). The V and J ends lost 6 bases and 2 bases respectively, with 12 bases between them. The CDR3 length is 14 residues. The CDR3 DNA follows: TGTGCCAGCAGACGGGACCTCCCCACAGATACGCAGTATTTT. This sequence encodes CASRRDLPTDTQYF.

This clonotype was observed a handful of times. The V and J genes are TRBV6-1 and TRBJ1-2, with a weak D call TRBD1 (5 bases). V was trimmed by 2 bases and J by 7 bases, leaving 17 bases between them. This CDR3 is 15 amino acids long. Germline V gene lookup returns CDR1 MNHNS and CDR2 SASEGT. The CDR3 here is CASSELGREAPGYTF. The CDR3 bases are TGTGCCAGCAGTGAACTGGGCAGGGAAGCCCCTGGCTACACCTTC.

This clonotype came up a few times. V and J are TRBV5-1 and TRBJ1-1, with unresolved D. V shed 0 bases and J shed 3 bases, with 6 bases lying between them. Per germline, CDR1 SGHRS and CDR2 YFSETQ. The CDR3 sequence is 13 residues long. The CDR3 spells CASSLDRYTEAFF. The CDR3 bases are TGCGCCAGCAGCTTGGATAGATACACTGAAGCTTTCTTT.